The sequence of this T cell receptor (beta chain) was determined in a study of cytomegalovirus exposure and HLA in healthy donors. Whole-study findings and limits: In an earlier analysis, about 87% or about 30%: the productive usage of most TCR beta V segments.

Germline V gives CDR1 SSHAT, CDR2 FNYEAQ (reference sequence). This CDR3 is 14 amino acids long. The PCR employed 60 Vbeta primers together with 13 Jbeta primers. The table came from immunoSEQ multiplex PCR; TCRdb's copy has only in-frame clones and leaves some out. Seen here are 85,000 to 130,000 clones, roughly 82% observed once, and the top ten hold more than 1.5%. Remarks on this clone: Its antigen is not identified. One end of the junction varies from germline; a read error may be responsible.

The source material was PBMCs. The chain recombines TRBV7-7 with TRBJ2-5; D may be TRBD2 (5 bases). The clonotype originates from a man over 45 in good health and CMV-seronegative. CDR3 sequence: CASSPPGNEETQYF. The CDR3 coding sequence is TGTGCTAGCAGCCCCCCCGGGAACGAAGAGACCCAGTACTTC.